This is a list of T cell receptor beta chains from one sample in a study of CD8 T cells in Susac syndrome. TCRdb redid the calling of the immunoSEQ multiplex PCR reads with MiXCR, one entry per CDR3 protein. Of about 300,000 distinct CDR3 sequences listed, about 92% were seen once; the top ten hold over 0.065%. Input material: CD4+ T cells from PBMCs. Source of these receptors: a human donor with multiple sclerosis. CDR3s include the opening cysteine and the closing phenylalanine or tryptophan. D genes are given only for firm matches. Not every row has a clone size; where given, it reads once, few, many or a size class.

clone_size	v_call	d_call	j_call	cdr3_aa	cdr3_nt
NA	TRBV25-1	NA	TRBJ2-7	CASSGYGQFEQYF	TGTGCCAGCAGTGGATACGGACAGTTCGAGCAGTACTTC
NA	TRBV6-6	NA	TRBJ1-5	CASSYSGTSNQPQHF	TGTGCCAGCAGTTACTCGGGGACGAGCAATCAGCCCCAGCATTTT
NA	TRBV2	NA	TRBJ1-1	CASCQVHSYTEAFF	TGTGCCAGTTGCCAGGTCCATAGTTACACTGAAGCTTTCTTT
NA	TRBV7-9	NA	TRBJ1-4	CASSLLSENEKLFF	TGTGCCAGCAGCTTATTGTCGGAGAATGAAAAACTGTTTTTT
NA	TRBV20-1	TRBD2	TRBJ2-5	CSAGGLAGWETQYF	TGCAGTGCTGGGGGACTAGCGGGTTGGGAGACCCAGTACTTC
NA	TRBV24-1	TRBD2	TRBJ2-1	CATSVGAGVYNEQFF	TGTGCCACCAGTGTGGGAGCGGGGGTGTACAATGAGCAGTTCTTC
NA	TRBV20-1	NA	TRBJ1-4	CSARGPIRGTNEKLFF	TGCAGTGCTAGAGGCCCGATACGCGGGACTAATGAAAAACTGTTTTTT
NA	TRBV20-1	TRBD1	TRBJ2-3	CSARTGMGTDTQYF	TGCAGTGCTCGGACAGGGATGGGTACAGATACGCAGTATTTT
NA	TRBV6-1	TRBD2	TRBJ2-7	CASSERRLAGATVSYEQYF	TGTGCCAGCAGTGAACGGAGACTAGCGGGGGCGACCGTCTCCTACGAGCAGTACTTC
NA	TRBV5-1	TRBD1	TRBJ1-1	CASSSLTGGHTEAFF	TGCGCCAGCAGCTCCCTGACAGGGGGGCATACTGAAGCTTTCTTT
NA	TRBV7-8	NA	TRBJ2-7	CASSLTTGTTYEQYF	TGTGCCAGCAGCTTAACGACAGGAACCACCTACGAGCAGTACTTC
NA	TRBV30	NA	TRBJ1-6	CAWSPTDNSPLHF	TGTGCCTGGAGCCCGACCGATAATTCACCCCTCCACTTT
NA	TRBV4-3	TRBD1	TRBJ2-1	CASSPGKHRGRNEQFF	TGCGCCAGCAGCCCCGGTAAGCACAGGGGGCGAAATGAGCAGTTCTTC
once	TRBV2	NA	TRBJ1-1	CASTLEGGEAFF	TGTGCCAGCACCCTGGAAGGGGGTGAAGCTTTCTTT
NA	TRBV5-6	TRBD2	TRBJ2-3	CASSLGSGGWVDTQYF	TGTGCCAGCAGCTTGGGCTCGGGGGGTTGGGTAGATACGCAGTATTTT
NA	TRBV20-1	NA	TRBJ1-4	CSASSGGQVVQKLFF	TGCAGTGCTTCCTCTGGGGGGCAGGTCGTACAAAAACTGTTTTTT
NA	TRBV15	TRBD2	TRBJ2-1	CATSRERLAGGDEQFF	TGTGCCACCAGCAGGGAGAGACTAGCGGGAGGGGATGAGCAGTTCTTC
NA	TRBV29-1	NA	TRBJ1-2	CSVVEDRPYGYTF	TGCAGCGTTGTGGAGGACCGGCCCTATGGCTACACCTTC
NA	TRBV19	NA	TRBJ1-6	CASSPQVVSNSPLHF	TGTGCCAGTAGTCCCCAGGTTGTATCTAATTCACCCCTCCACTTT
NA	TRBV4-1	NA	TRBJ1-2	CASSDNPGRSAEGYTF	TGCGCCAGCAGCGACAATCCGGGACGATCCGCAGAGGGCTACACCTTC
NA	TRBV30	NA	TRBJ1-6	CAWSALGTQVHF	TGTGCCTGGAGTGCCCTAGGGACCCAGGTCCACTTT
NA	TRBV19	NA	TRBJ1-5	CASSMDRLQAPQHF	TGTGCCAGTAGTATGGACAGACTTCAGGCGCCCCAGCATTTT
NA	TRBV19	TRBD1	TRBJ2-7	CASSMISDREDEQYF	TGTGCCAGTAGTATGATATCCGACAGGGAAGACGAGCAGTACTTC
few	TRBV12-3/TRBV12-4	NA	TRBJ2-2	CASSLSAGELFF	TGTGCCAGCAGTTTGTCGGCCGGGGAGCTGTTTTTT
NA	TRBV21-1	NA	TRBJ2-4	CASSKLAGGLAKNIQYF	TGTGCCAGCAGCAAACTAGCGGGAGGGCTAGCCAAAAACATTCAGTACTTC
NA	TRBV20-1	NA	TRBJ2-1	CSARLNNEQFF	TGCAGTGCTAGACTGAACAATGAGCAGTTCTTC
once	TRBV30	TRBD1	TRBJ1-5	CALSDRGNQPQHF	TGTGCCTTGTCGGACAGGGGGAACCAGCCCCAGCATTTT
NA	TRBV3-1	NA	TRBJ1-5	CASSRTVRNQPQHF	TGTGCCAGCAGCCGAACAGTAAGAAATCAGCCCCAGCATTTT
NA	TRBV6-5	NA	TRBJ2-1	CASSYGRGDEQFF	TGTGCCAGCAGTTACGGCAGGGGAGATGAGCAGTTCTTC
NA	TRBV30	NA	TRBJ1-3	CAWSSSGNTIYF	TGTGCCTGGAGTAGCTCTGGAAACACCATATATTTT
NA	TRBV7-9	TRBD2	TRBJ2-3	CASSFSGAADTQYF	TGTGCCAGCAGCTTTAGCGGGGCGGCAGATACGCAGTATTTT
NA	TRBV12-5	NA	TRBJ2-2	CASGLEPNTGELFF	TGTGCTAGTGGTTTGGAACCAAACACCGGGGAGCTGTTTTTT
few	TRBV27	TRBD1	TRBJ2-7	CASSSDRGNYEQYF	TGTGCCAGCAGTTCGGACAGGGGGAACTACGAGCAGTACTTC
NA	TRBV27	NA	TRBJ1-2	CASSLWPGRATGYTF	TGTGCCAGCAGTCTCTGGCCGGGCAGGGCCACTGGCTACACCTTC
NA	TRBV5-4	NA	TRBJ1-4	CASSLALDEKLFF	TGTGCCAGCAGCTTGGCCCTGGATGAAAAACTGTTTTTT
NA	TRBV2	TRBD1	TRBJ1-5	CASRGQIYSNQPQHF	TGTGCCAGCAGGGGACAGATTTATAGCAATCAGCCCCAGCATTTT
once	TRBV29-1	NA	TRBJ1-1	CSVAPGTNTEAFF	TGCAGCGTTGCCCCGGGGACGAACACTGAAGCTTTCTTT
once	TRBV27	NA	TRBJ1-1	CASSGGTANTEAFF	TGTGCCAGCAGTGGAGGGACGGCAAACACTGAAGCTTTCTTT
NA	TRBV3-1	NA	TRBJ2-5	CASSQLGQQETQYF	TGTGCCAGCAGCCAATTAGGACAGCAAGAGACCCAGTACTTC
NA	TRBV5-1	NA	TRBJ2-7	CASRKESYEQYF	TGCGCCAGCAGGAAGGAGTCCTACGAGCAGTACTTC
NA	TRBV24-1	TRBD1	TRBJ2-1	CATSDRGLNNEQFF	TGTGCCACCAGTGACAGGGGGCTAAACAATGAGCAGTTCTTC